These 15 T cell receptor beta chains were all obtained from the same sample, sequenced in a study of cytotoxic CD8 clonotypes in ibrutinib-treated CLL. Measured with immunoSEQ multiplex PCR; TCRdb has only the in-frame clones, and not every one. The sample carries roughly 23,000 clones, under 85% recorded once. The sequencing used PBMCs, collected before ibrutinib treatment. These receptors came from a human donor with chronic lymphocytic leukemia.

The chain couples TRBV19 to TRBJ2-1; no reliable D call. Trimming cost V 1 base and J 1 base, with 11 bases left between them. Per germline, CDR1 LNHDA and CDR2 SQIVND (reference sequence). The CDR3 contains 16 residues. The CDR3 protein is CASSIGSRPSYNEQFF. CDR3 sequence (DNA): TGTGCCAGTAGTATAGGATCCAGGCCGTCCTACAATGAGCAGTTCTTC.

This chain links TRBV2 with TRBJ2-5; 10 bases fit TRBD2. Germline lookup yields CDR1 SNHLY and CDR2 FYNNEI. The CDR3 spans 15 residues. V lost 6 bases to trimming and J lost 3 bases; unmatched junction nucleotides: 7. The CDR3 sequence is CASRTIGLAEETQYF. In nucleotides, the CDR3 is TGTGCCAGCAGGACGATCGGACTAGCGGAAGAGACCCAGTACTTC.

V usage is TRBV5-5 and J usage is TRBJ2-1; possible D gene TRBD1, 6 bases. V dropped 0 bases and J dropped 8 bases, with 9 bases sitting between them. This CDR3 region has 13 residues. Germline CDR1 SGHKS, CDR2 YYEKEE (reference sequence). The chain's CDR3 is CASSLVGADEQFF. CDR3 sequence (DNA): TGTGCCAGCAGCTTGGTGGGGGCCGATGAGCAGTTCTTC.

The CDR3, as DNA: TGTGCCAGCAGCTTAGGCCTAAGTGGCTACGAGCAGTACTTC. It specifies CASSLGLSGYEQYF. V gene TRBV7-9 combines with J gene TRBJ2-7; D is undetermined. Per the germline V gene, CDR1 is SEHNR and CDR2 is FQNEAQ (reference sequence). There are 14 residues in the CDR3. With 1 base removed from V and 3 bases from J, the gap between germline ends came to 10 bases.

V gene TRBV27 combines with J gene TRBJ1-1; D possibly corresponds to TRBD1 (5 bases). This CDR3 spans 16 amino acids. V lost 5 bases and J lost 4, with 20 bases in between. The germline gives CDR1 MNHEY, CDR2 SMNVEV (reference sequence). CDR3: CASSRHRGGWGTEAFF. In DNA form, the CDR3 reads TGTGCCAGCAGTAGACACCGGGGGGGGTGGGGCACTGAAGCTTTCTTT.

CDR3 region: CASGTSKYNEQFF. In DNA form, the CDR3 reads TGTGCCAGCGGGACTAGCAAATACAATGAGCAGTTCTTC. V gene TRBV7-2 combines with J gene TRBJ2-1; 9 bases are shared with TRBD2. Germline CDR1 is SGHTA and CDR2 is FQGNSA. Germline trimming cut 8 bases from V and 4 bases from J; bases unmatched to any gene: 3. The CDR3 has 13 amino acids.

This chain links TRBV10-3 with TRBJ2-7, with D possibly matching TRBD1 (6 bases). V gave up 8 bases and J gave up 4 bases, with 15 bases separating them. This CDR3 is built from 13 residues. Per germline, CDR1 ENHRY and CDR2 SYGVKD. The CDR3 loop is CAIGSGTNYEQYF. The CDR3 nucleotides are TGTGCCATCGGGTCCGGGACAAATTACGAGCAGTACTTC.

The table lists this clone with a few counts. V gene TRBV28 combines with J gene TRBJ2-7; 8 nucleotides line up with TRBD2. CDR1 and CDR2 from the germline V gene are MDHEN and SYDVKM. Trimming at V came to 4 bases and at J to 5 bases, leaving 13 bases not matched to a gene. The CDR3 extends over 16 amino acids. This chain's CDR3 is CASSSRKRERAHEQYF. DNA of the CDR3: TGTGCCAGCAGTTCCAGAAAGCGGGAGCGGGCCCACGAGCAGTACTTC.

V gene TRBV6-6 combines with J gene TRBJ1-2; the D is unclear. Trimming shortened V by 6 bases and J by 8 bases, and 10 bases separated the two germline ends. This CDR3 is built from 11 residues. Germline values: CDR1 MNHNY, CDR2 SVGAGI (reference sequence). CDR3 residues: CASSKGGGYTF. CDR3 nucleotide sequence: TGTGCCAGCAGCAAGGGAGGCGGCTACACCTTC.

This clone was seen just once. The chain carries TRBV30 and TRBJ2-7; D is unclear. V was trimmed by 0 bases and J by 5 bases, leaving 17 bases between them. Germline V lookup: CDR1 GTSNPN, CDR2 SVGIG (reference sequence). The CDR3 totals 15 residues. CDR3 sequence: CAWSVLTARYDEQYF. The CDR3 region has the DNA TGTGCCTGGAGTGTACTGACTGCCCGCTATGACGAGCAGTACTTC.

V gene TRBV28 combines with J gene TRBJ2-1; 8 bases map to TRBD2. Germline V gene lookup returns CDR1 MDHEN and CDR2 SYDVKM. The CDR3 runs 15 residues. The V gene end was trimmed by 3 bases and the J gene end by 1 base; junction bases not matched to a gene: 2. Here the CDR3 reads CASSFIAGSYNEQFF. The CDR3 DNA is TGTGCCAGCAGTTTTATAGCGGGGTCCTACAATGAGCAGTTCTTC.

This clone was seen more than once but under ten times. J is TRBJ2-3 and V is TRBV7-9; TRBD2 matches 10 bases. In germline, CDR1 is SEHNR, CDR2 FQNEAQ (reference sequence). Trimming at V came to 5 bases and at J to 3 bases, leaving 11 bases not matched to a gene. There are 17 residues in the CDR3. CDR3 DNA sequence: TGTGCCAGCAGCGCCTCGACTAGCGGGCCGAGAACAGATACGCAGTATTTT. Its protein product is CASSASTSGPRTDTQYF.

The chain joins TRBV27 to TRBJ2-1; no clear D. Germline V gene data show CDR1 as MNHEY and CDR2 as SMNVEV (reference sequence). This CDR3 has 11 amino acids. Trimming shortened V by 3 bases and J by 4 bases, and 1 base separated the two germline ends. CDR3: CASSLYNEQFF. The CDR3 nucleotides read TGTGCCAGCAGTTTGTACAATGAGCAGTTCTTC.

The V and J genes are TRBV19 and TRBJ1-5, with 7 bases matching TRBD1. This CDR3 spans 13 amino acids. The V and J ends lost 3 bases and 5 bases, in that order; junction bases with no gene match: 1. Germline values: CDR1 LNHDA, CDR2 SQIVND (reference sequence). The CDR3 here is CASSMTGYQPQHF. The CDR3 DNA follows: TGTGCCAGTAGTATGACAGGGTATCAGCCCCAGCATTTT.

The V call is TRBV6-4, the J call TRBJ2-1, with 15 bases lining up with TRBD2. With V trimmed by 3 bases and J by 7 bases, 1 base remained unmatched. This CDR3 is 15 amino acids long. Germline V gives CDR1 MRHNA, CDR2 SNTAGT. The chain's CDR3 is CASSDGTSGRNEQFF. For the CDR3, the DNA is TGTGCCAGCAGTGATGGGACTAGCGGGAGGAATGAGCAGTTCTTC.